Below, 4 T cell receptor beta chains from the same sample are listed, as sequenced in a study of blood T cell repertoires in COVID-19. TCRdb's table, derived via immunoSEQ multiplex PCR, lists solely in-frame clones and lacks some. This sample has 210,000 or so clones, with 88% found just once. The specimen was peripheral blood. These receptors originate from a woman aged 55 to 70 with acute or convalescent COVID-19.

The rearrangement uses TRBV5-1 and TRBJ2-7, with D perhaps matching TRBD2 (5 bases). The CDR3 contains 12 residues. The germline V and J ends were trimmed by 4 bases and 2 bases, with 7 bases remaining between them. From germline, CDR1 is SGHRS and CDR2 YFSETQ. CDR3 coding DNA: TGCGCCAGCAGCGTCGGGGCCTACGAGCAGTACTTC. This codes for CASSVGAYEQYF. The full variable domain, rest sourced from reference TRBV5-1 and TRBJ2-7, is KAGVTQTPRYLIKTRGQQVTLSCSPISGHRSVSWYQQTPGQGLQFLFEYFSETQRNKGNFPGRFSGRQFSNSRSEMNVSTLELGDSALYLCASSVGAYEQYFGPGTRLTVT.

V usage is TRBV7-9 and J usage is TRBJ2-1, with 8 positions matching TRBD1. Per germline, CDR1 SEHNR and CDR2 FQNEAQ (reference sequence). The trim removed 1 base at V and 4 bases at J, leaving 3 bases unmatched. The CDR3 sequence is 15 residues long. Written as DNA, the CDR3 is TGTGCCAGCAGCTTAGGGGGGACAGGATACAATGAGCAGTTCTTC. Amino acids: CASSLGGTGYNEQFF.

V is TRBV12-3 or TRBV12-4 and J is TRBJ1-3; no firm D call. V was clipped by 4 bases and J by 0 bases, with 4 bases between them. The CDR3 is made up of 13 amino acids. CDR3 sequence reads: CASSYISGNTIYF. The CDR3 DNA reads TGTGCCAGCAGTTATATCTCTGGAAACACCATATATTTT.

The V call is TRBV19, the J call TRBJ2-1; 8 bases align to TRBD1. After removal of 7 bases from V and 5 bases from J, the junction contained 13 bases not matched to a gene. CDR1 and CDR2 from the germline V gene are LNHDA and SQIVND (reference sequence). CDR3 size: 16 residues. CDR3 bases: TGTGCCAGTATGGAATTTTCCGGGACAGGTAACAATGAGCAGTTCTTC. This translates into CASMEFSGTGNNEQFF.